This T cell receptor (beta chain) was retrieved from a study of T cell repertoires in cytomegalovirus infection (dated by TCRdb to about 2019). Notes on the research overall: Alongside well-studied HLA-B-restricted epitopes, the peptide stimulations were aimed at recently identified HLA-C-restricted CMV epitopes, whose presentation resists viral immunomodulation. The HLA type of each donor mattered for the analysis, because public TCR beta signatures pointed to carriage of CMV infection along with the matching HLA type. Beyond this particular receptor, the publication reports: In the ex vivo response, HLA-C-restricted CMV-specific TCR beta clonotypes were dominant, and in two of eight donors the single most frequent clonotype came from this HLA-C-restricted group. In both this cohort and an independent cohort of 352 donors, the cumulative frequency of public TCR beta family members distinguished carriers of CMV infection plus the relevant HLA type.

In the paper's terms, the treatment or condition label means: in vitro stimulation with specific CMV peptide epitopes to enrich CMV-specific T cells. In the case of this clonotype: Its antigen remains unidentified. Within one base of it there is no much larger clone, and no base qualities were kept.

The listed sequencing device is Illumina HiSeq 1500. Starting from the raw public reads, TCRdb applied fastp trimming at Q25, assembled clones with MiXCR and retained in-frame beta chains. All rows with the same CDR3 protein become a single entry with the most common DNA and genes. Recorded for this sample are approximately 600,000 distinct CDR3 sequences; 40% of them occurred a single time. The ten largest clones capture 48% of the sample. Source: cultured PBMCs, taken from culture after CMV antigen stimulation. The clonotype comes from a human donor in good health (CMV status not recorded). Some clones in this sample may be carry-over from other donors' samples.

The CDR3 region reads CASSPNPLGPIDSTPQHF. Here is the DNA: TGTGCCAGCAGCCCTAACCCTTTGGGGCCTATTGACTCGACGCCCCAGCATTTT. The chain links TRBV5-5 with TRBJ1-5; D gene: possibly TRBD1, on 5 matching bases. V and J are truncated by 4 bases and 9 bases respectively, leaving an intervening sequence of 29 bases. Spanning cysteine to phenylalanine, the CDR3 consists of 18 amino acids. Only the CDR3 DNA is retained, 54 bases long and in frame from the first base. Based on the germline V gene (reference sequence), the CDR1 and CDR2 sequences are SGHKS and YYEKEE.